The source of this T cell receptor (beta chain) is a study of blood T cell repertoires in COVID-19. Clones were read by immunoSEQ multiplex PCR, and TCRdb kept only the in-frame ones, dropping some. Of around 310,000 clones in the sample, almost 90% were seen once. Followed over time, Seattle patients had been enrolled while infection was active. The CDR3 has 15 residues. Germline-derived CDR1 and CDR2 are SGHAT and FQNNGV. The V end was cut by 5 bases, the J end by 1 base, with 14 bases between. The sequence was collected from a woman between 35 and 50 years old with COVID-19, enrolled during active disease. The chain combines TRBV11-2 with TRBJ2-5, with D unclear. Sequenced material: peripheral blood. The CDR3 DNA reads as TGTGCCAGCAGCCCCCAAGCGCAGATCCAAGAGACCCAGTACTTC. This encodes CASSPQAQIQETQYF.